This T cell receptor (beta chain) comes out of a study of T cell responses to AZD1222 COVID-19 vaccine. With 1 base removed from V and 3 bases from J, the gap between germline ends came to 9 bases. The CDR3 has 14 residues. The germline V gene encodes CDR1 SGHAT and CDR2 FQNNGV. The protocol was immunoSEQ multiplex PCR, while the TCRdb copy is restricted to in-frame clones and leaves out a portion. This table has around 120,000 clones, roughly 86% appearing once. The clonotype was recovered from an adult who received the AZD1222 COVID-19 vaccine. The chain combines TRBV11-2 with TRBJ1-1; no firm D call. The sequencing here drew on peripheral blood, taken 28 days after the second AZD1222 dose. CDR3 in amino acids: CASSLGSYDTEAFF. The DNA for the CDR3 is TGTGCCAGCAGCTTAGGTTCTTACGACACTGAAGCTTTCTTT.